Shown below are 6 T cell receptor beta chains from a single sample sequenced in a study of T cells expressing NK-cell markers (TCRdb year 2020). The method was 5' RACE. Sequencer: Illumina HiSeq 2000. TCRdb reanalyzed the reads, keeping one entry per CDR3 protein sequence and omitting DNA. The table for this sample records a few hundred thousand distinct CDR3 sequences. 3% to 4.5% of the sample is in the top ten clones. The sequencing input was blood T cells: a sorted CD56 or NKG2C T cell subset, CD4+ or CD8+ T cells, or bulk PBMC T cells (not recorded which). The receptor set was obtained from a man in his late teens or twenties in good health. Donor details come from another sample of the same person, matched by shared clones.

The chain couples TRBV29-1 to TRBJ1-1; there is no DNA to check the TCRdb D call of TRBD1. Germline V gene sequence: CDR1 SQVTM, CDR2 ANQGSEA. This CDR3 comprises 13 residues. CDR3 protein: CSVPDRGGYEAFF.

J is TRBJ2-5 and V is TRBV7-2; the TCRdb call, TRBD2, lacks DNA for checking. CDR3 length equals 14 residues. Germline assignment: CDR1 SGHTA and CDR2 FQGNSA. CDR3: CASSFRGPGETQYF.

The rearrangement uses TRBV12-3 or TRBV12-4 and TRBJ1-1. The CDR3 runs to 13 residues. The CDR3 region is CASSIMMNTEAFF.

This chain connects TRBV12-3 or TRBV12-4 to TRBJ2-7; the TCRdb D gene call, TRBD1, has no DNA to confirm it. CDR3 size: 14 residues. The CDR3 reads CASTWTGAVYEQYF.

The genes are TRBV5-1 and TRBJ2-1; lacking DNA, the TRBD2 call made by TCRdb goes unchecked. The CDR3 is 14 amino acids. Germline lookup yields CDR1 SGHRS and CDR2 YFSETQ. The CDR3 loop is CASSDGTSGAQQFF.

The chain is built from TRBV11-2 and TRBJ2-5; checking the TCRdb D call of TRBD2 is not possible without DNA. This CDR3 contains 17 residues. Germline CDR1 is SGHAT and CDR2 is FQNNGV. The CDR3 loop is CASSLLAGDGSQETQYF.